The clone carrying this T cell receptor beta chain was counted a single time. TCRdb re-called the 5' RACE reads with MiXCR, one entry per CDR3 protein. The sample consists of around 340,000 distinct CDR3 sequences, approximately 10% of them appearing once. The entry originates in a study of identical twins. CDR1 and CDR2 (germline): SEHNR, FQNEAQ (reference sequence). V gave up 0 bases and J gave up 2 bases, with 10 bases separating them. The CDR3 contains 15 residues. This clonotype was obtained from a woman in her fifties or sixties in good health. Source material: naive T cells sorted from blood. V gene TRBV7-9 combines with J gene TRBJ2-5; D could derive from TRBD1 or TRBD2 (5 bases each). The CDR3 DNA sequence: TGTGCCAGCAGCTTAGCGATGGGGGAACAAGAGACCCAGTACTTC. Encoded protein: CASSLAMGEQETQYF.